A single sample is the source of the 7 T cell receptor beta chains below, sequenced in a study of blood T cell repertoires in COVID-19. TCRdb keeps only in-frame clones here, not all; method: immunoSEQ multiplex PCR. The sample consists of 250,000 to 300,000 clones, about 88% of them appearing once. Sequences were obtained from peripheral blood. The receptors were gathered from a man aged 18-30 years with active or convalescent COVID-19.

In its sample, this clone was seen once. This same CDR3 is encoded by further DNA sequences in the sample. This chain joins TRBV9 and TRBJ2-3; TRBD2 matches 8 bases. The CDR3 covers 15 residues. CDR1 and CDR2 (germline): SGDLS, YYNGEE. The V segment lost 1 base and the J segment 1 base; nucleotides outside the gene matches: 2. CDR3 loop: CASSVLAGGTDTQYF. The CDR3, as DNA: TGTGCCAGCAGCGTACTAGCGGGTGGCACAGATACGCAGTATTTT.

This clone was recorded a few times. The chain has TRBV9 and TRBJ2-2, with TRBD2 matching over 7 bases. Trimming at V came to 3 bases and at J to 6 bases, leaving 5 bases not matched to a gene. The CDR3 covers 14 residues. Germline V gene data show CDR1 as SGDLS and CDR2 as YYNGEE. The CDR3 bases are TGTGCCAGCAGCGAGAACCTAGCGGCCGGGGAGCTGTTTTTT. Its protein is CASSENLAAGELFF.

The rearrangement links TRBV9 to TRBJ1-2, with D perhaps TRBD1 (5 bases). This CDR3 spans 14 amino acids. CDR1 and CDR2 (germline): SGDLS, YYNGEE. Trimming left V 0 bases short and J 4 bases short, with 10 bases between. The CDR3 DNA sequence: TGTGCCAGCAGCGTAGCGGACAAGGTCTATGGCTACACCTTC. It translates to CASSVADKVYGYTF.

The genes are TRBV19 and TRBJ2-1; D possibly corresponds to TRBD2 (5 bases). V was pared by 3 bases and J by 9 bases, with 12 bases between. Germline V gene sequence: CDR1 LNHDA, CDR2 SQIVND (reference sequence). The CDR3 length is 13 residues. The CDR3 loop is CASSIPVRGEQFF. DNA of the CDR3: TGTGCCAGTAGTATCCCAGTCCGGGGTGAGCAGTTCTTC.

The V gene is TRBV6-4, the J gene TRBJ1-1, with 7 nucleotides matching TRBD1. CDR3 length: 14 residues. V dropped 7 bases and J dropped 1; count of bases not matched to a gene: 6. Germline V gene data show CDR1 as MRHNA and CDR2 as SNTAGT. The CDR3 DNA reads TGTGCCAGCAATCCACAGGGGAAGAACACTGAAGCTTTCTTT. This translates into CASNPQGKNTEAFF.

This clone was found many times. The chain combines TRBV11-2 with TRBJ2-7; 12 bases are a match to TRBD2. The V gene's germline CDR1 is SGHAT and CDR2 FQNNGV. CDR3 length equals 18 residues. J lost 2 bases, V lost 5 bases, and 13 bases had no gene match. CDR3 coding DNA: TGTGCCAGCAGCCCCGTAAAAAGGACTAGCGGGGTACCCTACGAGCAGTACTTC. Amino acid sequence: CASSPVKRTSGVPYEQYF.

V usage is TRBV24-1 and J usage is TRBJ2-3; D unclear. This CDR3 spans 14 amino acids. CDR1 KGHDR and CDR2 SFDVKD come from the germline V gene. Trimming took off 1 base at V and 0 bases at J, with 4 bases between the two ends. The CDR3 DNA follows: TGTGCCACCAGTGATTTAGCAAGCACAGATACGCAGTATTTT. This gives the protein CATSDLASTDTQYF.